Each of the 14 T cell receptor beta chains below was sequenced from the same sample in a study of cytomegalovirus exposure and HLA in healthy donors. Here immunoSEQ multiplex PCR was the method, and the copy in TCRdb shows in-frame clones only, minus some. The repertoire holds about 240,000 clones, with approximately 83% as singletons. What was sequenced was PBMCs. The receptors come from a woman in her thirties in good health and CMV-seropositive.

The rearrangement links TRBV2 to TRBJ1-5; unclear D gene. The CDR3 covers 12 residues. Germline CDR1 reads SNHLY; CDR2 reads FYNNEI. Trimming pared 8 bases from V and 4 bases from J, leaving 9 bases between. CDR3 in DNA: TGTGCCAGCGGGCCTGTTAATCAGCCCCAGCATTTT. Protein product: CASGPVNQPQHF.

This clone has just one count. The chain recombines TRBV5-1 with TRBJ1-2, with 7 bases lining up with TRBD1. The CDR3 runs to 14 residues. Germline values: CDR1 SGHRS, CDR2 YFSETQ. V was pared by 4 bases and J by 8 bases, with 11 bases of the junction left unmatched. CDR3 nucleotide sequence: TGCGCCAGCAGCACAGGGGATTTACTTTCGGGCTACACCTTC. Its protein is CASSTGDLLSGYTF.

In the case of this clone: The junction does not match germline at one end; this may be a read error. CDR3 nucleotide sequence: TGTGCCAGCGGTCAGGCGTTCCTGTATTTT. Protein: CASGQAFLYF. The chain recombines TRBV27 with TRBJ1-5; D not certain. The CDR3 extends over 10 amino acids. Germline V lookup: CDR1 MNHEY, CDR2 SMNVEV (reference sequence).

This chain joins TRBV5-4 and TRBJ2-7, with a tentative D call TRBD2 (6 bases). From germline, CDR1 is SGHNT and CDR2 YYREEE (reference sequence). Trimming cost V 4 bases and J 5 bases, with 19 bases left between them. The CDR3 has 15 residues. The CDR3 spells CASSKRSSGFDEQYF. The CDR3 DNA reads TGTGCCAGCAGCAAACGTTCCAGCGGGTTCGACGAGCAGTACTTC.

This clone was found a few times. The CDR3 DNA follows: TGTGCCAGCAGCTTACAGGGAGACTATGGCTACACCTTC. Its translation: CASSLQGDYGYTF. This chain connects TRBV5-5 to TRBJ1-2; weak D call: TRBD1 (6 bases). Germline-derived CDR1 and CDR2 are SGHKS and YYEKEE (reference sequence). Trimming left V 2 bases short and J 3 bases short, with 8 bases between. The CDR3 is made up of 13 amino acids.

This chain joins TRBV6-4 and TRBJ1-1; 8 nucleotides line up with TRBD1. This CDR3 is built from 12 residues. The germline V gene encodes CDR1 MRHNA and CDR2 SNTAGT. V shed 9 bases, J shed 11 bases, and the junction held 11 bases outside the gene matches. Here the CDR3 reads CASRSRTGNAFF. The CDR3 nucleotides read TGTGCCAGTCGATCCCGGACAGGGAATGCTTTCTTT.

The rearrangement links TRBV7-2 to TRBJ2-7; no firm D call. Trimming removed 2 bases from V and 6 bases from J, with 8 bases in between. Germline CDR1 reads SGHTA; CDR2 reads FQGNSA. There are 12 residues in the CDR3. CDR3 in DNA: TGTGCCAGCAGCTTACTCTCGGGCGAGCAGTACTTC. Its protein product is CASSLLSGEQYF.

V usage is TRBV7-2 and J usage is TRBJ1-1, with 7 bases matching TRBD1. CDR1 and CDR2 (germline): SGHTA, FQGNSA. This CDR3 has 14 residues. Unmatched junction bases numbered 4, after V lost 1 base and J lost 5 bases. CDR3 DNA: TGTGCCAGCAGCTTAGAGGGGGCTTGGACTGAAGCTTTCTTT. Amino acids: CASSLEGAWTEAFF.

This chain uses TRBV2 with TRBJ1-1, with a tentative D call TRBD1 (5 bases). The germline V gene has CDR1 SNHLY and CDR2 FYNNEI. The CDR3 is 12 residues long. Trimming took off 6 bases at V and 6 bases at J, with 11 bases between the two ends. The CDR3 nucleotides are TGTGCCAGCAGGGAAACAGGTTCTGAAGCTTTCTTT. Translated, it gives CASRETGSEAFF.

This rearrangement joins TRBV18 to TRBJ1-2; D might be TRBD1 (5 bases). Germline V gene data show CDR1 as KGHSH and CDR2 as LQKENI. CDR3 size: 13 residues. V was cut by 3 bases and J by 5 bases, with 10 bases left in between. This chain's CDR3 is CASSPTGPYGYTF. Here the CDR3 DNA reads TGTGCCAGCTCACCTACAGGTCCTTATGGCTACACCTTC.

The V call is TRBV10-3, the J call TRBJ2-7, with 10 bases fitting TRBD2. The CDR3 spans 16 residues. CDR1 ENHRY and CDR2 SYGVKD come from the germline V gene. V gave up 2 bases and J gave up 1 base; unmatched junction bases: 5. DNA of the CDR3: TGTGCCATCAGTGAGACTAGCGGGATTTTTTCCTACGAGCAGTACTTC. This codes for CAISETSGIFSYEQYF.

The V gene is TRBV4-1, the J gene TRBJ2-7, with 7 bases that match TRBD2. CDR1 and CDR2 (germline): MGHRA, YSYEKL. There are 18 residues in the CDR3. The ends lost 1 base at V and 3 bases at J; junction bases unmatched: 15. The CDR3 here is CASSQATSESTPSYEQYF. CDR3 bases: TGCGCCAGCAGCCAAGCAACTAGCGAGAGTACCCCGAGCTACGAGCAGTACTTC.

The count of this clone is one. The chain couples TRBV5-8 to TRBJ1-1; a possible D gene is TRBD1 (5 bases). The CDR3 extends over 17 amino acids. Germline V CDR1 and CDR2: SGHTS, YDEGEE. Deletions cut 2 bases from V and 0 bases from J, with 17 bases between. The CDR3 DNA sequence: TGTGCCAGCAGCTTTAGGGGACGGGGGATCATGAACACTGAAGCTTTCTTT. As protein: CASSFRGRGIMNTEAFF.

This clone was detected only a few times. V usage is TRBV14 and J usage is TRBJ1-5, with no clear D. This CDR3 region has 13 residues. Trimming cost V 4 bases and J 4 bases, with 8 bases left between them. Germline values: CDR1 SGHDN, CDR2 FVKESK. As DNA, the CDR3 is TGTGCCAGCAGCCCTGGACTAAATCAGCCCCAGCATTTT. The encoded protein is CASSPGLNQPQHF.